Presented here are 20 T cell receptor beta chains from one specimen sequenced in a study of blood T cell repertoires in COVID-19. TCRdb's table, derived via immunoSEQ multiplex PCR, lists solely in-frame clones and lacks some. The data hold 15,000 to 19,000 clones, with about 88% observed a single time. The material sequenced was peripheral blood. The origin of the receptors is a man between 60 and 75 years old with acute or convalescent COVID-19.

The rearrangement uses TRBV7-2 and TRBJ2-1, with TRBD2 matching over 8 bases. The CDR3 has 15 amino acids. With V trimmed by 8 bases and J by 2 bases, 8 bases remained unmatched. CDR1 is SGHTA and CDR2 is FQGNSA in the germline V gene. DNA for the CDR3: TGTGCCAGCCGTCTAGCGGGCATGGCCTACAATGAGCAGTTCTTC. It codes for CASRLAGMAYNEQFF.

The chain carries TRBV3-1 (or the pseudogene TRBV3-2) and TRBJ2-2; 7 bases map to TRBD1. The J segment lost 3 bases and the V segment lost 2 bases, leaving 3 bases of the junction unmatched. Germline CDR1 reads LGHDT; CDR2 reads YNNKEL (reference sequence). The CDR3 consists of 15 residues. CDR3 protein: CASSQQGVDTGELFF. Here the CDR3 DNA reads TGTGCCAGCAGCCAACAGGGGGTAGACACCGGGGAGCTGTTTTTT.

This clone has only a few counts. The gene calls are TRBV7-2 and TRBJ1-3; D not certain. Germline-derived CDR1 and CDR2 are SGHTA and FQGNSA. V was pared by 2 bases and J by 0 bases, with 11 bases between. The CDR3 length is 16 residues. The chain's CDR3 is CASSLSDWVSGNTIYF. The DNA of the CDR3 is TGTGCCAGCAGCTTATCAGACTGGGTCTCTGGAAACACCATATATTTT.

This chain joins TRBV28 and TRBJ1-5, with D unresolved. This CDR3 comprises 16 residues. Trimming removed 2 bases at V and 0 bases at J, with 11 bases between. Germline V gives CDR1 MDHEN, CDR2 SYDVKM. The CDR3 coding sequence is TGTGCCAGCAGTTTAAGAGGCCAATATAGCAATCAGCCCCAGCATTTT. Translation: CASSLRGQYSNQPQHF.

The gene calls are TRBV6-5 and TRBJ1-2; D gene uncertain. Trimming took off 4 bases at V and 5 bases at J, with 14 bases between the two ends. This CDR3 is built from 14 residues. Per germline, CDR1 MNHEY and CDR2 SVGAGI. The CDR3 DNA reads TGTGCCAGCAGTTTCCAGCGAGCTTCTTATGGCTACACCTTC. It is translated as CASSFQRASYGYTF.

The gene calls are TRBV7-8 and TRBJ2-7; D possibly corresponds to TRBD2 (6 bases). Germline loops: CDR1 SGHVS, CDR2 FQNEAQ. V was clipped by 6 bases and J by 2 bases, with 14 bases between them. The CDR3 is 14 residues long. Here the CDR3 reads CASSVLEGPYEQYF. CDR3 in DNA: TGTGCCAGCAGTGTTTTGGAGGGTCCCTACGAGCAGTACTTC.

The chain joins TRBV27 to TRBJ1-3; 7 nucleotides agree with TRBD1. CDR3 length: 15 residues. CDR1 and CDR2 (germline): MNHEY, SMNVEV (reference sequence). Trimming took 4 bases from V and 7 from J; bases not matched to a gene: 10. The CDR3 nucleotides read TGTGCCAGCAGTTCTTTAAGACAGGGATGGAACACCATATATTTT. This translates into CASSSLRQGWNTIYF.

This chain links TRBV27 with TRBJ1-4, with D perhaps matching TRBD1 (5 bases). Per germline, CDR1 MNHEY and CDR2 SMNVEV (reference sequence). Trimming stripped 5 bases from V and 10 bases from J, with 11 bases between. This CDR3 has 12 residues. CDR3: CASSDLRGKLFF. As DNA, the CDR3 is TGTGCCAGCAGTGACTTAAGGGGAAAACTGTTTTTT.

The chain links TRBV28 to TRBJ2-5; D gene uncertain. The CDR3 covers 16 residues. Trimming stripped 8 bases from V and 4 bases from J, with 23 bases between. Germline values: CDR1 MDHEN, CDR2 SYDVKM. CDR3 residues: CASQAGPNTAVETQYF. CDR3 DNA: TGTGCCAGCCAAGCAGGCCCCAACACCGCTGTAGAGACCCAGTACTTC.

The rearrangement joins TRBV19 to TRBJ2-1, with TRBD2 matching over 7 bases. This CDR3 contains 11 residues. The V and J ends lost 3 bases and 14 bases, in that order; junction bases with no gene match: 4. Germline CDR1 LNHDA, CDR2 SQIVND (reference sequence). CDR3 amino acids: CASSMGGNKFF. For the CDR3, the DNA is TGTGCCAGTAGTATGGGGGGGAATAAGTTCTTC. Together with reference TRBV19 and TRBJ2-1, the CDR3 gives the full variable domain: DGGITQSPKYLFRKEGQNVTLSCEQNLNHDAMYWYRQDPGQGLRLIYYSQIVNDFQKGDIAEGYSVSREKKESFPLTVTSAQKNPTAFYLCASSMGGNKFFGPGTRLTVL.

This chain joins TRBV30 and TRBJ1-2; 8 positions match TRBD1. Trimming removed 2 bases from V and 7 bases from J; junction bases left unmatched: 3. The length of the CDR3 is 12 residues. Germline V gene data show CDR1 as GTSNPN and CDR2 as SVGIG (reference sequence). Here the CDR3 reads CAWSQGASGYTF. The CDR3 nucleotides are TGTGCCTGGAGTCAGGGGGCGTCTGGCTACACCTTC.

The chain employs TRBV18 and TRBJ2-6, with D possibly matching TRBD1 (5 bases). This CDR3 region has 15 residues. Trimming removed 3 bases at V and 2 bases at J, with 8 bases between. CDR1 and CDR2 from the germline V gene are KGHSH and LQKENI. The CDR3 coding sequence is TGTGCCAGCTCACCGCAGGGTGCTGGGGCCAACGTCCTGACTTTC. It specifies CASSPQGAGANVLTF.

V gene TRBV27 combines with J gene TRBJ2-7; D remains ambiguous. This CDR3 has 14 residues. Germline V lookup: CDR1 MNHEY, CDR2 SMNVEV (reference sequence). The V and J ends lost 6 bases and 3 bases respectively, with 15 bases between them. The DNA for the CDR3 is TGTGCCAGCAGCCCTTCAGCGCAGAACTACGAGCAGTACTTC. Translating gives CASSPSAQNYEQYF.

In its sample, this clone was seen a few times. The rearrangement joins TRBV10-3 to TRBJ2-7; 9 bases align to TRBD1. CDR1 is ENHRY and CDR2 is SYGVKD in the germline V gene. V shed 4 bases and J 5 bases; nucleotides not matched to a gene: 9. This CDR3 region has 15 residues. This CDR3 reads CAISVQGQGTNEQYF. The CDR3 DNA sequence: TGTGCCATCAGTGTACAGGGACAGGGCACGAACGAGCAGTACTTC.

The chain carries TRBV5-1 and TRBJ2-3; 11 bases are a match to TRBD1. Germline V gene lookup returns CDR1 SGHRS and CDR2 YFSETQ. V shed 0 bases, J shed 5 bases, and the junction held 8 bases outside the gene matches. This CDR3 contains 17 residues. Here the CDR3 reads CASSLGRTGGALDTQYF. The CDR3 nucleotides are TGCGCCAGCAGCTTGGGCAGGACAGGGGGCGCATTAGATACGCAGTATTTT.

In its sample, this clone ranks as large. The genes are TRBV4-2 and TRBJ1-6; D remains ambiguous. The V end was cut by 0 bases, the J end by 12 bases, with 12 bases between. Per germline, CDR1 LGHNA and CDR2 YNFKEQ. The CDR3 runs 14 residues. DNA of the CDR3: TGTGCCAGCAGCCAAGAGGCGGGCGGGAAACCCCTCCACTTT. Its protein is CASSQEAGGKPLHF.

The chain couples TRBV6-1 to TRBJ1-4; D ambiguous. The V and J ends lost 0 bases and 16 bases respectively, with 15 bases between them. Germline lookup yields CDR1 MNHNS and CDR2 SASEGT. CDR3 length equals 13 residues. DNA of the CDR3: TGTGCCAGCAGTGAAGCGCCCCTAACCCTAGGGTTTTTT. Translating it yields CASSEAPLTLGFF.

This clone appeared a single time. This rearrangement joins TRBV6-2 or TRBV6-3 to TRBJ2-7, with D unresolved. The germline V gene encodes CDR1 MNHEY and CDR2 SVGEGT. The V end lost 2 bases, the J end lost 3 bases, and 8 bases lay between the germline ends. The CDR3 is 13 amino acids. CDR3 bases: TGTGCCAGCAGTTACGAGAGGCACTACGAGCAGTACTTC. Residues: CASSYERHYEQYF.

CDR3 residues: CASRSGTSGGWEQFF. CDR3 DNA: TGTGCCAGCAGATCTGGGACTAGCGGGGGATGGGAGCAGTTCTTC. The V call is TRBV13, the J call TRBJ2-1; 14 bases match TRBD2. The CDR3 is 15 residues long. The junction had 8 bases not matched to a gene; V was cut back by 6 bases and J by 10 bases. Germline V gene lookup returns CDR1 PRHDT and CDR2 FYEKMQ (reference sequence).

This rearrangement joins TRBV14 to TRBJ2-7; D may be TRBD2 (5 bases). The V end lost 1 base, the J end lost 7 bases, and 17 bases lay between the germline ends. The CDR3 runs 15 residues. Germline loops: CDR1 SGHDN, CDR2 FVKESK. CDR3 protein: CASSQGNPRGNEQYF. CDR3 bases: TGTGCCAGCAGCCAAGGAAACCCCCGGGGTAATGAGCAGTACTTC.